This T cell receptor beta chain was identified in a study of T-cell reconstitution after alpha-beta-depleted transplantation in children. Study-level results: T-cell numbers and diversity, one year after transplant, stemmed largely from T cells that were newly produced. As was reported, about two months after transplant, alpha-beta T cells came from several hundred expanded graft clones.

The TCRbeta library was prepared with unique molecular identifiers. TCRdb analysed the PCR reads with MiXCR anew, one entry per CDR3 protein. Altogether several thousand distinct CDR3 sequences are present, about 9.1% being singletons, with the ten largest covering less than 55%. This clonotype was seen at least ten times. Its target is unknown. J was trimmed by 4 bases and V by 5 bases; bases with no gene match: 7. The CDR3 sequence is 14 residues long. Germline loops: CDR1 SGHRS, CDR2 YFSETQ. Specimen: PBMCs, mostly from graft donor cells, collected 180 days after TCRalphabeta/CD19-depleted stem cell transplant. The chain is built from TRBV5-1 and TRBJ2-7; 9 positions match TRBD2. The receptor comes from a male patient aged 2 to 9 who had a stem cell transplant for acute lymphoblastic leukemia, so the T cells may come from the graft donor. For the CDR3, the DNA is TGCGCCAGCAGTGGTAGCGGGAGTTGGTACGAGCAGTACTTC. As protein: CASSGSGSWYEQYF.